This is a list of T cell receptor beta chains from one sample in a study of response to subunit inactivated influenza vaccine. A single record per CDR3 protein comes from TCRdb applying MiXCR to the RT-PCR reads. The sample shows roughly 500,000 distinct CDR3 sequences, roughly 25% of them seen only once. These data were also reused for a study on T cells expressing NK-cell markers.

This specimen consisted of CD4+ T cells sorted from PBMCs, obtained approximately 12 days after vaccination. The receptor set was obtained from a man aged 45 to 65 who received an inactivated influenza vaccine. Each CDR3 is given with its conserved first and last residue. Fields, in order: V gene, D gene, clone size, J gene, CDR3 DNA, CDR3 protein. The D gene is left open where the match is weak. Part of the rows lack a size; the others show once, few, many or a class for expanded clones.

V gene: TRBV11-1
D gene: -
clone size: few
J gene: TRBJ2-5
CDR3 DNA: TGTGCCAGCAGCTTATCTCAGTCCGACGCGGAGACCCAGTACTTC
CDR3 protein: CASSLSQSDAETQYF

V gene: TRBV5-1
D gene: TRBD1
clone size: -
J gene: TRBJ1-2
CDR3 DNA: TGCGCCAGCAGCCCGGGACAGCCTAACTATGGCTACACCTTC
CDR3 protein: CASSPGQPNYGYTF

V gene: TRBV7-7
D gene: -
clone size: -
J gene: TRBJ2-5
CDR3 DNA: TGTGCTAGCAGCTTACGCCCGGGGGTCGGAGAGACCCAGTACTTC
CDR3 protein: CASSLRPGVGETQYF

V gene: TRBV21-1
D gene: -
clone size: -
J gene: TRBJ1-5
CDR3 DNA: TGTGCCAGCAGCAAAACTGAGTGGTCGGGATATAGCAATCAGCCCCAGCATTTT
CDR3 protein: CASSKTEWSGYSNQPQHF

V gene: TRBV6-2/TRBV6-3
D gene: -
clone size: -
J gene: TRBJ2-1
CDR3 DNA: TGTGCCAGCAGTTACGGGCGGGTCAGGGATGAGCAGTTCTTC
CDR3 protein: CASSYGRVRDEQFF

V gene: TRBV30
D gene: -
clone size: few
J gene: TRBJ1-1
CDR3 DNA: TGTGCCTGGATTAGGGTTATGGATGAAGCTTTCTTT
CDR3 protein: CAWIRVMDEAFF

V gene: TRBV4-2
D gene: -
clone size: few
J gene: TRBJ2-1
CDR3 DNA: TGTGCCAGCAGCCAAGGAAGGGGGTTGGGTGAGCAGTTCTTC
CDR3 protein: CASSQGRGLGEQFF

V gene: TRBV6-1
D gene: TRBD1
clone size: many
J gene: TRBJ1-1
CDR3 DNA: TGTGCCAGCAGAAGGGGGCTCTCCACTGAAGCTTTCTTT
CDR3 protein: CASRRGLSTEAFF

V gene: TRBV5-6
D gene: -
clone size: -
J gene: TRBJ2-1
CDR3 DNA: TGTGCCAGCAGCTTGGCGACATCGCAGTTCTTC
CDR3 protein: CASSLATSQFF

V gene: TRBV11-2
D gene: -
clone size: once
J gene: TRBJ2-3
CDR3 DNA: TGTGCCAGCAGCCTCCGGCGATATGGGGGGGCTACAGATACGCAGTATTTT
CDR3 protein: CASSLRRYGGATDTQYF

V gene: TRBV7-6
D gene: TRBD2
clone size: few
J gene: TRBJ2-1
CDR3 DNA: TGTGCCAGCAGCTCCAGACTTGGGACTAGCGGGAGCAATGAGCAGTTCTTC
CDR3 protein: CASSSRLGTSGSNEQFF

V gene: TRBV5-1
D gene: -
clone size: few
J gene: TRBJ2-3
CDR3 DNA: TGCGCCAGCAGAAAGGACTATACTAGCACAGATACGCAGTATTTT
CDR3 protein: CASRKDYTSTDTQYF

V gene: TRBV20-1
D gene: TRBD1
clone size: -
J gene: TRBJ2-7
CDR3 DNA: TGCAGCGCACCCCCCGGGACAGGGGGAATCGAGCAGTACTTC
CDR3 protein: CSAPPGTGGIEQYF

V gene: TRBV5-1
D gene: TRBD1
clone size: -
J gene: TRBJ2-2
CDR3 DNA: TGCGCCAGCAGCTCGGTACAGGGGGCGGACGGGGAGCTGTTTTTT
CDR3 protein: CASSSVQGADGELFF

V gene: TRBV10-3
D gene: -
clone size: -
J gene: TRBJ2-7
CDR3 DNA: TGTGCCATCAGTGATCGGTTTCCCTACGAGCAGTACTTC
CDR3 protein: CAISDRFPYEQYF

V gene: TRBV3-1
D gene: -
clone size: few
J gene: TRBJ1-6
CDR3 DNA: TGTGCCAGCAGCCAAGATCTTAGGGTGTATAATTCACCCCTCCACTTT
CDR3 protein: CASSQDLRVYNSPLHF

V gene: TRBV18
D gene: -
clone size: -
J gene: TRBJ2-2
CDR3 DNA: TGTGCCAGCTCACCACCGGCTGGGCTAGCGACCGGGGAGCTGTTTTTT
CDR3 protein: CASSPPAGLATGELFF

V gene: TRBV5-4
D gene: -
clone size: few
J gene: TRBJ2-1
CDR3 DNA: TGTGCCAGCAACACGGGGGGACATTTTTACAATGAGCAGTTCTTC
CDR3 protein: CASNTGGHFYNEQFF

V gene: TRBV9
D gene: -
clone size: -
J gene: TRBJ1-2
CDR3 DNA: TGTGCCAGCAGCGTAGGCGACAGCTATGGCTACACCTTC
CDR3 protein: CASSVGDSYGYTF

V gene: TRBV11-2
D gene: TRBD2
clone size: -
J gene: TRBJ2-5
CDR3 DNA: TGTGCCAGCAGCCTCGGGACTAGCGCCCTCCAAGAGACCCAGTACTTC
CDR3 protein: CASSLGTSALQETQYF

V gene: TRBV19
D gene: -
clone size: few
J gene: TRBJ1-1
CDR3 DNA: TGTGCCAGTAGTATTGGGTTGGCGGGTGAAGCTTTCTTT
CDR3 protein: CASSIGLAGEAFF

V gene: TRBV20-1
D gene: TRBD2
clone size: -
J gene: TRBJ2-3
CDR3 DNA: TGCAGTGCTAGTCCAGGACTAGCGGAGCCGAATCGGGCAGATACGCAGTATTTT
CDR3 protein: CSASPGLAEPNRADTQYF

V gene: TRBV10-3
D gene: TRBD2
clone size: -
J gene: TRBJ2-1
CDR3 DNA: TGTGCCACCTCCTACGTTCGGGAGGCTGAGCAGTTCTTC
CDR3 protein: CATSYVREAEQFF

V gene: TRBV4-3
D gene: -
clone size: -
J gene: TRBJ2-2
CDR3 DNA: TGCGCCAGCAGCCAGGCGGGGTTTGGGGAGCTGTTTTTT
CDR3 protein: CASSQAGFGELFF

V gene: TRBV10-3
D gene: TRBD1
clone size: many
J gene: TRBJ2-4
CDR3 DNA: TGTGCCATCAGTGACCGGGACAGGACTAAAAACATTCAGTACTTC
CDR3 protein: CAISDRDRTKNIQYF

V gene: TRBV10-3
D gene: -
clone size: -
J gene: TRBJ1-3
CDR3 DNA: TGTGCCACAGCCGGGGGCTCCTCTGGAAACACCATATATTTT
CDR3 protein: CATAGGSSGNTIYF

V gene: TRBV5-6
D gene: TRBD1
clone size: few
J gene: TRBJ2-3
CDR3 DNA: TGTGCCAGCAGCTTGAGACAGGGGTTAGATACGCAGTATTTT
CDR3 protein: CASSLRQGLDTQYF